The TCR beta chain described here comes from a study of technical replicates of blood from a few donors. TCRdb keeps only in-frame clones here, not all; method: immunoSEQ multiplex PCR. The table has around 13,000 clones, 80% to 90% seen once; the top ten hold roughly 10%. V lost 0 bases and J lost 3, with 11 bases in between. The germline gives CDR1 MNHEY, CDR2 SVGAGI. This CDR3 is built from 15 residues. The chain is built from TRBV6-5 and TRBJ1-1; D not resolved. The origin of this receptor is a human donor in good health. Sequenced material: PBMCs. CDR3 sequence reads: CASSYSARSDTEAFF. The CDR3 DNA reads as TGTGCCAGCAGTTACTCCGCCAGAAGCGACACTGAAGCTTTCTTT.